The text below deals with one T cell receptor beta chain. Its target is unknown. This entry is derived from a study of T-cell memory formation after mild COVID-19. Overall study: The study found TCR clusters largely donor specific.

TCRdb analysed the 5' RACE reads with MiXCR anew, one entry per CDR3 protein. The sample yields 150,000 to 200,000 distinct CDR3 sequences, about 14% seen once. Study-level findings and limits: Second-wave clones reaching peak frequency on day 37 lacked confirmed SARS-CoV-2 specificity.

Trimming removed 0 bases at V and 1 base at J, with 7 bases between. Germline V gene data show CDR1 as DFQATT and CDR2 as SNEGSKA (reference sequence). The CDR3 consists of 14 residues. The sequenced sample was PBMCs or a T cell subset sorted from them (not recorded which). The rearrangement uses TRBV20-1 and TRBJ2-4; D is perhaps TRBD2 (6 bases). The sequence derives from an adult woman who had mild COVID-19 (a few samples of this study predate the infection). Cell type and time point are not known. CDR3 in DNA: TGCAGTGCTAGAGATGGGAGGGCCAAAAACATTCAGTACTTC. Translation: CSARDGRAKNIQYF.